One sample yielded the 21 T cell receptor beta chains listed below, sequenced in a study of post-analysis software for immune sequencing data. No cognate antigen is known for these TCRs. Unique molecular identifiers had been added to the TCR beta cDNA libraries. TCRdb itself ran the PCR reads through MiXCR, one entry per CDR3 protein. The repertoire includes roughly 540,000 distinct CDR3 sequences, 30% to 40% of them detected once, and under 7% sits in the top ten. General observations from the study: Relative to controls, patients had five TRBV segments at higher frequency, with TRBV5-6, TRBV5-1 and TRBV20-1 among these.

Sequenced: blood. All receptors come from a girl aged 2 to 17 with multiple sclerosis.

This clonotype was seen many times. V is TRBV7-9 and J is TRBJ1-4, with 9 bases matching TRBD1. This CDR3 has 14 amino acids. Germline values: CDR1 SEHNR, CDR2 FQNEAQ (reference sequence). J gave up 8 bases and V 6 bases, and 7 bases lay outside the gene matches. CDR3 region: CASSPGTGNEKLFF. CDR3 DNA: TGTGCCAGCAGTCCCGGGACAGGGAACGAAAAACTGTTTTTT.

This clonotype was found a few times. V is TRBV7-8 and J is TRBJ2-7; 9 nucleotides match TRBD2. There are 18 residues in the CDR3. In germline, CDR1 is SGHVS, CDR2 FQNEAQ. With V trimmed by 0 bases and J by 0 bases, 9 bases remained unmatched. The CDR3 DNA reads TGTGCCAGCAGCTTAGCGCGGCTAGCGGGGTATAGCTCCTACGAGCAGTACTTC. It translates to CASSLARLAGYSSYEQYF.

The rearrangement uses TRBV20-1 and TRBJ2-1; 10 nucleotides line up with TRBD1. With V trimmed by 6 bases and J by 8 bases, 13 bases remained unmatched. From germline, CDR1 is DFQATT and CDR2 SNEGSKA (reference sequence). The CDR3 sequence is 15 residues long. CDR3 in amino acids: CSAHHPRTGGYEQFF. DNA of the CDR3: TGCAGTGCCCACCACCCTAGGACAGGGGGTTATGAGCAGTTCTTC.

The CDR3 is CASSTGTGSGELFF. The CDR3 coding sequence is TGTGCCAGCAGCACCGGGACAGGGAGCGGGGAGCTGTTTTTT. This sequence joins TRBV11-1 and TRBJ2-2, with 9 bases lining up with TRBD1. The CDR3 loop spans 14 amino acids. V lost 5 bases and J lost 7; bases outside the gene matches: 5. Germline CDR1 reads SGHAT; CDR2 reads FQDESV (reference sequence).

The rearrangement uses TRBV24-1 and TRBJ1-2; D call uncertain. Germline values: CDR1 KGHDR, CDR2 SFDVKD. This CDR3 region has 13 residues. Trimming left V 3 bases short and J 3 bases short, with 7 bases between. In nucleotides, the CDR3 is TGTGCCACCAGTGATCCCCTCGACTATGGCTACACCTTC. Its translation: CATSDPLDYGYTF.

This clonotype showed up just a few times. The CDR3: CASSPGTGTLTDTQYF. CDR3 DNA: TGCGCCAGCAGCCCAGGGACCGGGACTCTCACAGATACGCAGTATTTT. The chain joins TRBV5-1 to TRBJ2-3, with D possibly TRBD2 on 6 matching bases. Trimming cost V 4 bases and J 2 bases, with 17 bases left between them. The CDR3 covers 16 residues. Germline CDR1 is SGHRS and CDR2 is YFSETQ.

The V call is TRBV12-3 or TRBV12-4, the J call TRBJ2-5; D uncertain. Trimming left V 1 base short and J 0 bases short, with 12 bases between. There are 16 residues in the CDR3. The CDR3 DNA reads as TGTGCCAGCAGTTTAGAGTCCACTACGTACCAAGAGACCCAGTACTTC. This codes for CASSLESTTYQETQYF.

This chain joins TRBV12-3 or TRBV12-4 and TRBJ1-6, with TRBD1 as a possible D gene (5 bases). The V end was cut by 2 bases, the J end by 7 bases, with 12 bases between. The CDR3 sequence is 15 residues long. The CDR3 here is CASSLLGQGNSPLHF. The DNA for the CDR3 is TGTGCCAGCAGTTTACTGGGGCAGGGCAATTCACCCCTCCACTTT.

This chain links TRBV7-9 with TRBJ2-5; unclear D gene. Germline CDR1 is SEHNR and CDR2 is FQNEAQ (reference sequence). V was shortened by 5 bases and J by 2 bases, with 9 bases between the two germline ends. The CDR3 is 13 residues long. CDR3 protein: CASSPLAQETQYF. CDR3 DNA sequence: TGTGCCAGCAGCCCCCTGGCACAAGAGACCCAGTACTTC.

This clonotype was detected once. The CDR3 sequence is CASRSSSYQETQYF. The DNA of the CDR3 is TGTGCCAGCAGAAGTTCCAGCTATCAAGAGACCCAGTACTTC. The V and J genes are TRBV28 and TRBJ2-5; D gene uncertain. The V gene's germline CDR1 is MDHEN and CDR2 SYDVKM. CDR3 length: 14 residues. Trimming took 6 bases from V and 2 from J, leaving 13 bases between them. Full variable domain (outside the CDR3, taken from reference TRBV28 and TRBJ2-5): DVKVTQSSRYLVKRTGEKVFLECVQDMDHENMFWYRQDPGLGLRLIYFSYDVKMKEKGDIPEGYSVSREKKERFSLILESASTNQTSMYLCASRSSSYQETQYFGPGTRLLVL.

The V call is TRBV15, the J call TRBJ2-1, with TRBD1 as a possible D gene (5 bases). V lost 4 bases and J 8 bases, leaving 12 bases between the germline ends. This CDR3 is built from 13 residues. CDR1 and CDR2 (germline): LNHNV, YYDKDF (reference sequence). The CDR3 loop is CATSTIQGYEQFF. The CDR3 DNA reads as TGTGCCACCAGCACGATCCAGGGCTATGAGCAGTTCTTC.

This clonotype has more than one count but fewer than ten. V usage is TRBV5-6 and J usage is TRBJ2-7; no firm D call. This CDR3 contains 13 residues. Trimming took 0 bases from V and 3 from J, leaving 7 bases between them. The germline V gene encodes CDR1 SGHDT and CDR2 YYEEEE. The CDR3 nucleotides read TGTGCCAGCAGCTTGGGCAATTACTACGAGCAGTACTTC. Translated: CASSLGNYYEQYF.

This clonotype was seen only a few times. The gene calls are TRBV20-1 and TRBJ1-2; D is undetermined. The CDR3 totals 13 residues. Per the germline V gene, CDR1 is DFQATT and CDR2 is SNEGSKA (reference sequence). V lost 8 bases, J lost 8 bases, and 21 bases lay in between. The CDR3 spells CSTNLGVGWGYTF. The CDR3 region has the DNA TGCAGTACCAACTTAGGAGTGGGCTGGGGCTACACCTTC.

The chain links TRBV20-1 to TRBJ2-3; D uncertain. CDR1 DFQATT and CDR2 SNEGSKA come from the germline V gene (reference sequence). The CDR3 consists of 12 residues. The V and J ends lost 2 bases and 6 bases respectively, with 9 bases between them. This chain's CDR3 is CSARIVVDTQYF. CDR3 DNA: TGCAGTGCTAGAATCGTGGTGGATACGCAGTATTTT.

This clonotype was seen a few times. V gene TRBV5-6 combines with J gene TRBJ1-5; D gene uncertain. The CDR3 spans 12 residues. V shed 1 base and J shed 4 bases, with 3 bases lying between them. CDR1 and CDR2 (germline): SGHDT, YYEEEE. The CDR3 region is CASSLNNQPQHF. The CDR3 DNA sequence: TGTGCCAGCAGCTTGAATAATCAGCCCCAGCATTTT.

Written as DNA, the CDR3 is TGCAGCGTGATGACAGGAGCGGACACTGAAGCTTTCTTT. It specifies CSVMTGADTEAFF. This sequence joins TRBV29-1 and TRBJ1-1; maybe TRBD1 (6 bases). CDR1 SQVTM and CDR2 ANQGSEA come from the germline V gene. With 6 bases removed from V and 3 bases from J, the gap between germline ends came to 14 bases. The CDR3 covers 13 residues.

The CDR3 DNA sequence: TGCGCCAGCAGCTTAAGAGGGGTAATCGCCGGGGAGCTGTTTTTT. As protein: CASSLRGVIAGELFF. V is TRBV5-1 and J is TRBJ2-2; D is perhaps TRBD1 or TRBD2 (5 bases each). Germline CDR1 SGHRS, CDR2 YFSETQ. The CDR3 totals 15 residues. The ends were cut back, 2 bases at V and 6 bases at J, with 14 bases in the middle.

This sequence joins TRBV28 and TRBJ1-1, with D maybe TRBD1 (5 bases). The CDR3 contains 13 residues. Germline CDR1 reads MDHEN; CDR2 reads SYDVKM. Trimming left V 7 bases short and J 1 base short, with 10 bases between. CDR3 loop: CASTEGTNTEAFF. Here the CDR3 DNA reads TGTGCCAGCACGGAGGGGACGAACACTGAAGCTTTCTTT.

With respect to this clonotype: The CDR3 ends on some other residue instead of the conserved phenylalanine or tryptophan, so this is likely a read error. In DNA form, the CDR3 reads TGTGCCAGCAGCTCAGCGGGGGGATCGCTTTCGCAGTATTGT. As protein: CASSSAGGSLSQYC. The chain links TRBV7-2 to TRBJ2-3; 9 positions agree with TRBD2. This CDR3 comprises 14 residues. V shed 4 bases, J shed 10 bases, and the junction held 9 bases outside the gene matches. Germline loops: CDR1 SGHTA, CDR2 FQGNSA.

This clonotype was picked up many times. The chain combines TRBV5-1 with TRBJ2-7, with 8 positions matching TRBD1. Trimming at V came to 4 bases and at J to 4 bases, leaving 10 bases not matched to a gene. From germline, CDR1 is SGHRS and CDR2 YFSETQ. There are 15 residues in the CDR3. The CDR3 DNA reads TGCGCCAGCAGCGGCCGGGACAGGAATACTTACGAGCAGTACTTC. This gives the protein CASSGRDRNTYEQYF.

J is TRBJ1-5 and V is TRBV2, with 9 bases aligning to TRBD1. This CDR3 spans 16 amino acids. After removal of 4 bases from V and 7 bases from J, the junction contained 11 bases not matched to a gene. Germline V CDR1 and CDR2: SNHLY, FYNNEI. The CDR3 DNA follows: TGTGCCAGCAGTGTCGGGGAAACGACAGGGGGACAGCCCCAGCATTTT. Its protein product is CASSVGETTGGQPQHF.